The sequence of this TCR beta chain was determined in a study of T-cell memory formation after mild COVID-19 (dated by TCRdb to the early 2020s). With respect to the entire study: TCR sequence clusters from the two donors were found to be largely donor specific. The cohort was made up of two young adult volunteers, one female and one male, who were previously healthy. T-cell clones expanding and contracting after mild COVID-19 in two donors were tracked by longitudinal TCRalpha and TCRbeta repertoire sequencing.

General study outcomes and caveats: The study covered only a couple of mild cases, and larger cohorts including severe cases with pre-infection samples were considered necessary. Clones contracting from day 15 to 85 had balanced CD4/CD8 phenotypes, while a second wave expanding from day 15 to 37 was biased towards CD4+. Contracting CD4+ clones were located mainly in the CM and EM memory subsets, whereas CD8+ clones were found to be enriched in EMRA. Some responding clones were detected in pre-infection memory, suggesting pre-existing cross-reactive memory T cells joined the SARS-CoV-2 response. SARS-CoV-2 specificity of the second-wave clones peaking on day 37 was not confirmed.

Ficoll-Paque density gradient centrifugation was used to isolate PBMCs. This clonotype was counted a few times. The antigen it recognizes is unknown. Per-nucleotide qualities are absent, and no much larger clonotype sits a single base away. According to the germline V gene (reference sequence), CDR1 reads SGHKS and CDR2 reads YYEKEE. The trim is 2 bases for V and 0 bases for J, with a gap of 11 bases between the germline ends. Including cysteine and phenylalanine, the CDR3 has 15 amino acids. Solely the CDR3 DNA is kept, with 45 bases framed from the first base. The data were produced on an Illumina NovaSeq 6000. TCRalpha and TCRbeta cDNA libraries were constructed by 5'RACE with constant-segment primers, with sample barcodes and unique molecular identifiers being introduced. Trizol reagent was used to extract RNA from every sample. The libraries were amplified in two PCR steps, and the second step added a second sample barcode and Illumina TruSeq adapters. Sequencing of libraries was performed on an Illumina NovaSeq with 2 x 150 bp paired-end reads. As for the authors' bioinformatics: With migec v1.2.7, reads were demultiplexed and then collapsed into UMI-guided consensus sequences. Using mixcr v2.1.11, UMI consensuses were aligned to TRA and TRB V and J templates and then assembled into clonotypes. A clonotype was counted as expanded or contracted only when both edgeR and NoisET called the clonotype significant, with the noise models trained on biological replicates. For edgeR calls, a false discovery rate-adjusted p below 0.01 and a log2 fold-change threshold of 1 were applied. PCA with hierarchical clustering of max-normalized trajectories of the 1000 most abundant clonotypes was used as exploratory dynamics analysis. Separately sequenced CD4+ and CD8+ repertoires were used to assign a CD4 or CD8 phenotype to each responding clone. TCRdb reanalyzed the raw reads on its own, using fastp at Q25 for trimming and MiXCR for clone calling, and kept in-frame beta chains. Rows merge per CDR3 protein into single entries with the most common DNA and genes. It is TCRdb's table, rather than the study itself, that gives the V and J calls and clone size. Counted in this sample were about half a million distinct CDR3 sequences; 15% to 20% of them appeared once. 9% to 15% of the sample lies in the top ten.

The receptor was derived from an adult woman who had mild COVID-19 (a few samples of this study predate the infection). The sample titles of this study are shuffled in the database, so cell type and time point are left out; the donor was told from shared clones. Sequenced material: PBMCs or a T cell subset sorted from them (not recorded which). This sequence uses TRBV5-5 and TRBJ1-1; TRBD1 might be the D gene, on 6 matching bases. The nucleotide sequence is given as TGTGCCAGCAGCTTATCGACAGGCATGAACACTGAAGCTTTCTTT. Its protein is CASSLSTGMNTEAFF.